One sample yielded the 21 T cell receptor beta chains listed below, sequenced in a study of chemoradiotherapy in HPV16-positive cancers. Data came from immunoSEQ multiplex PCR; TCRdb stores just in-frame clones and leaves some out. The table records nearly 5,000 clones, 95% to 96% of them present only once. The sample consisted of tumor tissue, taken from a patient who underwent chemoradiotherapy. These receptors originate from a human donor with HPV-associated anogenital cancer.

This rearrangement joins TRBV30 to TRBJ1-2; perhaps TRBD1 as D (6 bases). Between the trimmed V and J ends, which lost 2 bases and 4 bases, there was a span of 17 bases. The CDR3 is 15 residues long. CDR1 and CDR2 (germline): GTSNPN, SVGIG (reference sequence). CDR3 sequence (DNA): TGTGCCTGGAGTCCTAAACAGGGAGGTCTCTATGGCTACACCTTC. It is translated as CAWSPKQGGLYGYTF.

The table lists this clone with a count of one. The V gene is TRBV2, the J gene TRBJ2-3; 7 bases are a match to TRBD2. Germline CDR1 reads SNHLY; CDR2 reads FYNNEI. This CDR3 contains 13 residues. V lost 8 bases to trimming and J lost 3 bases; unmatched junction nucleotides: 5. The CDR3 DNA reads TGTGCCAGCGGGGGGGTGGGTACAGATACGCAGTATTTT. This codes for CASGGVGTDTQYF.

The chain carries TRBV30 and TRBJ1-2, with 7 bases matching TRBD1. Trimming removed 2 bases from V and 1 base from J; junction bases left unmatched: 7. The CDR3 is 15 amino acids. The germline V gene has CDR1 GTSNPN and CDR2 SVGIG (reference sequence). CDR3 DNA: TGTGCCTGGAGTACTACATCAGGGGGTAACTATGGCTACACCTTC. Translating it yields CAWSTTSGGNYGYTF. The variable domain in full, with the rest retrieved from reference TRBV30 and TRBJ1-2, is SQTIHQWPATLVQPVGSPLSLECTVEGTSNPNLYWYRQAAGRGLQLLFYSVGIGQISSEVPQNLSASRPQDRQFILSSKKLLLSDSGFYLCAWSTTSGGNYGYTFGSGTRLTVV.

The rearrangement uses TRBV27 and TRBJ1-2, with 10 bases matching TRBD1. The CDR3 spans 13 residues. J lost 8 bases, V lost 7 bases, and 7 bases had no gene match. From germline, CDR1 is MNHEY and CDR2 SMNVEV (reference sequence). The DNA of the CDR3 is TGTGCCAGCACCCCGGACAGGGGGAGCGGCTACACCTTC. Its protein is CASTPDRGSGYTF.

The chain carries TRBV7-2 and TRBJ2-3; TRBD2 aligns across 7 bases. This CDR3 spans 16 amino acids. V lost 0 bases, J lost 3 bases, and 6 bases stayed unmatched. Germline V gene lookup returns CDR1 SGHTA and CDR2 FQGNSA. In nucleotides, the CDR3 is TGTGCCAGCAGCTTAGCGGGGGGGTTTGGAACAGATACGCAGTATTTT. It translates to CASSLAGGFGTDTQYF. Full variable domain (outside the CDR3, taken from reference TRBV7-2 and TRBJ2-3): GAGVSQSPSNKVTEKGKDVELRCDPISGHTALYWYRQSLGQGLEFLIYFQGNSAPDKSGLPSDRFSAERTGGSVSTLTIQRTQQEDSAVYLCASSLAGGFGTDTQYFGPGTRLTVL.

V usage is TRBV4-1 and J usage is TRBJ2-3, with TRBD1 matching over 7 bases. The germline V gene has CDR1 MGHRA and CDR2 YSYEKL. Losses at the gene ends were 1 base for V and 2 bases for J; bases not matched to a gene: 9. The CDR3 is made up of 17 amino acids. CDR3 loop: CASSQVNRGRITDTQYF. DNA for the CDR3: TGCGCCAGCAGCCAAGTAAACAGGGGAAGAATCACAGATACGCAGTATTTT.

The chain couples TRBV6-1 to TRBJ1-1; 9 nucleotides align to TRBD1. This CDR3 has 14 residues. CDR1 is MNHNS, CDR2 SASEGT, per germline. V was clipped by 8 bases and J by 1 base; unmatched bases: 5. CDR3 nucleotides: TGTGCCAGCGGCCGGACAGGGGCGAACACTGAAGCTTTCTTT. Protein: CASGRTGANTEAFF.

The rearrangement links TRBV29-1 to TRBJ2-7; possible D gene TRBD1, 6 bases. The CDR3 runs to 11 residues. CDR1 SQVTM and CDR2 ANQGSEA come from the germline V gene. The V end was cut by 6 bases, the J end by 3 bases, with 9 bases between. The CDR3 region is CSVDSFYEQYF. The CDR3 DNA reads TGCAGCGTGGACAGTTTCTACGAGCAGTACTTC.

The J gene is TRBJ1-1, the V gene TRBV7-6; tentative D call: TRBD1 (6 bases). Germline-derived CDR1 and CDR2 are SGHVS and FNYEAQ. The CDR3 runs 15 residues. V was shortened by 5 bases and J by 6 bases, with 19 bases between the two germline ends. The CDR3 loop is CASSRERGRGAEAFF. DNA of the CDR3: TGTGCCAGCAGCAGGGAGCGGGGGCGCGGCGCTGAAGCTTTCTTT.

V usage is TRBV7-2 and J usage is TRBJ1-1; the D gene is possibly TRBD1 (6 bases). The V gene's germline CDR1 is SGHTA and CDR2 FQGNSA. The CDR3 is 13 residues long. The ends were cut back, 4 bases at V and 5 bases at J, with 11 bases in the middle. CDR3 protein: CASSYNRATEAFF. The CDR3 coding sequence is TGTGCCAGCAGCTATAACAGGGCTACTGAAGCTTTCTTT. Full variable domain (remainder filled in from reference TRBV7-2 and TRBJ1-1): GAGVSQSPSNKVTEKGKDVELRCDPISGHTALYWYRQSLGQGLEFLIYFQGNSAPDKSGLPSDRFSAERTGGSVSTLTIQRTQQEDSAVYLCASSYNRATEAFFGQGTRLTVV.

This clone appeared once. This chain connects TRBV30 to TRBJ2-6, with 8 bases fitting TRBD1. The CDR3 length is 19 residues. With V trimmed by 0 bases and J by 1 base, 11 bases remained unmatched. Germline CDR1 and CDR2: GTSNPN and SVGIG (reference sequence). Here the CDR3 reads CAWSVRNRGYGSGANVLTF. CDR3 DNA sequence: TGTGCCTGGAGTGTACGGAACAGGGGGTATGGTTCTGGGGCCAACGTCCTGACTTTC.

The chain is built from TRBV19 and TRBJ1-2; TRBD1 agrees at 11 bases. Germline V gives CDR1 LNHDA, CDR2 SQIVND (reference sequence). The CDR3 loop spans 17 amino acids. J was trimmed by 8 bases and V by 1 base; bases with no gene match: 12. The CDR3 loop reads CASSIVGLGQGERGYTF. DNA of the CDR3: TGTGCCAGTAGTATAGTCGGGTTGGGACAGGGGGAGCGCGGCTACACCTTC.

CDR3 nucleotide sequence: TGTGCCAGCAGCCTAAACGGGGGCGGCGATGAGCAGTTCTTC. This codes for CASSLNGGGDEQFF. The chain has TRBV5-4 and TRBJ2-1; possibly TRBD1 or TRBD2 for D (6 bases each). The ends were cut back, 4 bases at V and 8 bases at J, with 16 bases in the middle. There are 14 residues in the CDR3. CDR1 is SGHNT, CDR2 YYREEE, per germline (reference sequence).

The CDR3 region is CASSQASLMNTEAFF. In DNA form, the CDR3 reads TGCGCCAGCAGCCAGGCCTCGTTAATGAACACTGAAGCTTTCTTT. The genes are TRBV4-1 and TRBJ1-1; D is undetermined. The germline V gene has CDR1 MGHRA and CDR2 YSYEKL. V was clipped by 3 bases and J by 0 bases, with 11 bases between them. The CDR3 is 15 amino acids.

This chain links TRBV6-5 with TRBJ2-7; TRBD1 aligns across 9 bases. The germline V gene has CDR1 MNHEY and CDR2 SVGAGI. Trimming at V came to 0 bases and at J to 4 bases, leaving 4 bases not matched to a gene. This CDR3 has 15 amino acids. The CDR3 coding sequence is TGTGCCAGCAGTTACTCCGGACAGGGGTGGTACGAGCAGTACTTC. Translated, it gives CASSYSGQGWYEQYF.

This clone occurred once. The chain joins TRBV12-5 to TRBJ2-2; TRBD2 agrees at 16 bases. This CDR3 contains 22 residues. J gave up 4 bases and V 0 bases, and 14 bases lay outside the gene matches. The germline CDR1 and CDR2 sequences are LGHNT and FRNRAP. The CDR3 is CASGLVLTGLAGGPSGTGELFF. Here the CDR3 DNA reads TGTGCTAGTGGTTTGGTACTAACGGGACTAGCGGGAGGGCCAAGTGGCACCGGGGAGCTGTTTTTT.

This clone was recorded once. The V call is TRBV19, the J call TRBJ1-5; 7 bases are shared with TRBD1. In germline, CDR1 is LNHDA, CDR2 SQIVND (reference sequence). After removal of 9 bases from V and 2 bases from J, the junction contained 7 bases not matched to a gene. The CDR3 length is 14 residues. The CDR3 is CASRITGGNQPQHF. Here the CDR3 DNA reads TGTGCCAGCCGAATAACAGGGGGCAATCAGCCCCAGCATTTT.

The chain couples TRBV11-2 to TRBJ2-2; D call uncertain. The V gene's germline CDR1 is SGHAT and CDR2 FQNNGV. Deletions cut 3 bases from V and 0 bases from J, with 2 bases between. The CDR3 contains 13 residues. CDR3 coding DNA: TGTGCCAGCAGCTTCACGAACACCGGGGAGCTGTTTTTT. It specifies CASSFTNTGELFF.

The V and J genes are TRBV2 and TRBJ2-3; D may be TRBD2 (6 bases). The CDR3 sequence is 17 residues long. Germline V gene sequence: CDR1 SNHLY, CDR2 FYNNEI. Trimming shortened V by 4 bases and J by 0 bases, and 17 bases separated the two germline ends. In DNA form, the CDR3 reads TGTGCCAGCAGTGGAATTTGGGACTGGGGTAGCACAGATACGCAGTATTTT. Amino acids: CASSGIWDWGSTDTQYF.

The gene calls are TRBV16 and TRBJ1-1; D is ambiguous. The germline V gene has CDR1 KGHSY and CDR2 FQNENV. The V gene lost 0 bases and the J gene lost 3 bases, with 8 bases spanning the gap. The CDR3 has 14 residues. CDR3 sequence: CASSQSPGDTEAFF. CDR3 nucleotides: TGTGCCAGCAGCCAATCGCCCGGGGACACTGAAGCTTTCTTT.

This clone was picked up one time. Here the CDR3 reads CASSEPAVQETQYF. The DNA for the CDR3 is TGTGCCAGCAGTGAACCGGCGGTTCAAGAGACCCAGTACTTC. The J gene is TRBJ2-5, the V gene TRBV6-1; no firm D call. V gave up 2 bases and J gave up 2 bases, with 9 bases separating them. Germline V gene sequence: CDR1 MNHNS, CDR2 SASEGT. The CDR3 has 14 residues.